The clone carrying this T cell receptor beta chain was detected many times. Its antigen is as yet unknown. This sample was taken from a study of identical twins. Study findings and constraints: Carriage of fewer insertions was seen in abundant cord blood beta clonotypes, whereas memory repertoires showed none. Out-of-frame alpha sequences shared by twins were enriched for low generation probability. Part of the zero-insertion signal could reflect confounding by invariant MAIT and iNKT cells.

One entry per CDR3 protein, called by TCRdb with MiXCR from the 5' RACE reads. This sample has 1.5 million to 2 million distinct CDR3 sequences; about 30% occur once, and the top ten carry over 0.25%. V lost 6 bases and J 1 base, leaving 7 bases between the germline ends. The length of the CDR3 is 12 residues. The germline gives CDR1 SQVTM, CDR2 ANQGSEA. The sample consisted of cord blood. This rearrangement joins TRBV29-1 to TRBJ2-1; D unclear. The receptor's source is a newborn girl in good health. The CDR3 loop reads CSVLHSYNEQFF. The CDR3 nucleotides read TGCAGCGTCCTACATTCCTACAATGAGCAGTTCTTC.